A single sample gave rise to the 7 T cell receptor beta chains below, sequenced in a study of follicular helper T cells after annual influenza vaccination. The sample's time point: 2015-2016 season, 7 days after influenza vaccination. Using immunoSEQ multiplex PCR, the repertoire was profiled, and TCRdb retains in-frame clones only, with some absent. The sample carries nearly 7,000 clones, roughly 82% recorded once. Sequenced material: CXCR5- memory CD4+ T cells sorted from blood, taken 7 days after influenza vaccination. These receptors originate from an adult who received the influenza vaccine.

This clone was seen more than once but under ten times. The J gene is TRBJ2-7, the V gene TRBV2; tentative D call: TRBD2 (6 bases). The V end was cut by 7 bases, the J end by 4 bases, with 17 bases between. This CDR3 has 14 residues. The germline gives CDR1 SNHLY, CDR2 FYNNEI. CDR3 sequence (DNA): TGTGCCAGCAATCCCCGGGGACTGAGATACGAGCAGTACTTC. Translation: CASNPRGLRYEQYF.

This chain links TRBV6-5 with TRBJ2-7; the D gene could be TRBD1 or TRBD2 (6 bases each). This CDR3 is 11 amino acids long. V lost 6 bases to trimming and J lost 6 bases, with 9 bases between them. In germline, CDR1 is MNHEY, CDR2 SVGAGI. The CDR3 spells CASSRGGEQYF. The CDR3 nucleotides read TGTGCCAGCAGCAGGGGAGGCGAGCAGTACTTC.

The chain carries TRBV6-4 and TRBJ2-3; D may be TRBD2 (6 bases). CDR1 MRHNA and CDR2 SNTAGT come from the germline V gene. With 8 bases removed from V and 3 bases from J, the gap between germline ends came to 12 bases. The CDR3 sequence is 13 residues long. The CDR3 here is CASSRDLTDTQYF. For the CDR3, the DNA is TGTGCCAGCTCCCGGGACTTGACAGATACGCAGTATTTT.

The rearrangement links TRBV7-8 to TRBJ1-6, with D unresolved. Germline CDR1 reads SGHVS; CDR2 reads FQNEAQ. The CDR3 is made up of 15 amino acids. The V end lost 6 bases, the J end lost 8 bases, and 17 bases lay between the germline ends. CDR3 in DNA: TGTGCCAGCAGGTTGGACCGACCGCCAGATTCACCCCTCCACTTT. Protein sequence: CASRLDRPPDSPLHF. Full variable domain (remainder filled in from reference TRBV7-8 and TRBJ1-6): GAGVSQSPRYKVAKRGQDVALRCDPISGHVSLFWYQQALGQGPEFLTYFQNEAQLDKSGLPSDRFFAERPEGSVSTLKIQRTQQEDSAVYLCASRLDRPPDSPLHFGNGTRLTVT.

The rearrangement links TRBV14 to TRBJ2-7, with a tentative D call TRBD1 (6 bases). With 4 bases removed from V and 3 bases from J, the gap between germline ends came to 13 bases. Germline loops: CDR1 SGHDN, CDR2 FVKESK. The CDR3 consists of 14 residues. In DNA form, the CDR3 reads TGTGCCAGCAGCCGTAGGGGGATCGGCTACGAGCAGTACTTC. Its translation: CASSRRGIGYEQYF.

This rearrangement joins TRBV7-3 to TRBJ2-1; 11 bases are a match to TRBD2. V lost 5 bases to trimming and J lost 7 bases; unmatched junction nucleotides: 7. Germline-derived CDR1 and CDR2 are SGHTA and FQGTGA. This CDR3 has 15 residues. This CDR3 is CASSHSGGAINEQFF. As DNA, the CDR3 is TGTGCCAGCAGCCATAGCGGGGGGGCCATAAATGAGCAGTTCTTC. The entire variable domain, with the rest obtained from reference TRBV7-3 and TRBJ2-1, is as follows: GAGVSQTPSNKVTEKGKYVELRCDPISGHTALYWYRQSLGQGPEFLIYFQGTGAADDSGLPNDRFFAVRPEGSVSTLKIQRTERGDSAVYLCASSHSGGAINEQFFGPGTRLTVL.

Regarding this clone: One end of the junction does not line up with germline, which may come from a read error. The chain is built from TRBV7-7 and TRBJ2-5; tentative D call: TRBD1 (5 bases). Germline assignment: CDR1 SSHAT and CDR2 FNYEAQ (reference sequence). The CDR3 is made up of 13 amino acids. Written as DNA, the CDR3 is TGTGCTAGCAGCTTAGGTACAGGAGAGACCCAGTACTTC. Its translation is CASSLGTGETQYF.